The 13 T cell receptor beta chains below all came from one sample that was sequenced in a study of blood T cell repertoires in COVID-19. Libraries were prepared by immunoSEQ multiplex PCR; TCRdb keeps only in-frame clonotypes and omits some of them. The data hold hundreds of thousands of clones, with 83% observed a single time. The specimen sequenced was PBMCs or T cells enriched from blood (not recorded which). The receptors derive from a woman in her 50s who had been exposed to COVID-19.

The chain is built from TRBV29-1 and TRBJ1-3; D remains ambiguous. Trimming removed 0 bases from V and 0 bases from J, with 15 bases in between. In germline, CDR1 is SQVTM, CDR2 ANQGSEA. The CDR3 is 17 residues long. This chain's CDR3 is CSVEDPADSFSGNTIYF. In nucleotides, the CDR3 is TGCAGCGTTGAAGATCCGGCGGACTCCTTCTCTGGAAACACCATATATTTT.

This clone appeared a single time. Here the CDR3 reads CASSSHGRQGPSEAFF. CDR3 nucleotides: TGTGCCAGCAGCTCGCATGGGAGACAGGGACCTTCTGAAGCTTTCTTT. This sequence joins TRBV7-9 and TRBJ1-1; 7 bases line up with TRBD1. CDR3 length: 16 amino acids. CDR1 is SEHNR, CDR2 FQNEAQ, per germline (reference sequence). J lost 6 bases, V lost 4 bases, and 14 bases had no gene match.

This clone was detected once. The J gene is TRBJ2-2, the V gene TRBV27; TRBD1 aligns across 8 bases. Germline CDR1 MNHEY, CDR2 SMNVEV (reference sequence). The CDR3 has 14 amino acids. V shed 5 bases, J shed 6 bases, and the junction held 5 bases outside the gene matches. DNA for the CDR3: TGTGCCAGCAGTCTTTTACAGGGGGCCGGGGAGCTGTTTTTT. Amino acid sequence: CASSLLQGAGELFF.

This chain uses TRBV7-6 with TRBJ2-2, with 7 nucleotides matching TRBD1. The CDR3 is 16 amino acids. After removal of 6 bases from V and 6 bases from J, the junction contained 13 bases not matched to a gene. Germline-derived CDR1 and CDR2 are SGHVS and FNYEAQ. This CDR3 reads CASRPDTGVSAGELFF. CDR3 nucleotides: TGTGCCAGCAGACCCGATACAGGGGTCAGTGCCGGGGAGCTGTTTTTT.

The V and J genes are TRBV9 and TRBJ1-2; the match to TRBD1 covers 7 bases. J gave up 0 bases and V 4 bases, and 6 bases lay outside the gene matches. Germline V lookup: CDR1 SGDLS, CDR2 YYNGEE. There are 15 residues in the CDR3. CDR3 in amino acids: CASSIRTGPNYGYTF. The CDR3 DNA reads TGTGCCAGCAGCATCCGGACAGGACCTAACTATGGCTACACCTTC.

This clone was seen only once. This chain joins TRBV6-5 and TRBJ2-7; tentatively, D is TRBD2 (5 bases). Trimming removed 5 bases from V and 2 bases from J, with 13 bases in between. The CDR3 totals 14 residues. The germline V gene has CDR1 MNHEY and CDR2 SVGAGI. The CDR3 nucleotides are TGTGCCAGCAGTCCCTCGGGGTCCCCCTACGAGCAGTACTTC. This sequence encodes CASSPSGSPYEQYF.

This chain connects TRBV19 to TRBJ1-2; a possible D gene is TRBD1 (5 bases). V was cut by 9 bases and J by 5 bases, with 19 bases left in between. This CDR3 region has 14 residues. Looked up from germline, CDR1 is LNHDA and CDR2 is SQIVND (reference sequence). CDR3 protein: CASGVSGGHYGYTF. DNA for the CDR3: TGTGCCAGCGGTGTCTCGGGGGGTCATTATGGCTACACCTTC.

The chain uses TRBV24-1 and TRBJ2-1; unclear D gene. Germline V lookup: CDR1 KGHDR, CDR2 SFDVKD. Trimming left V 0 bases short and J 7 bases short, with 6 bases between. The CDR3 is 13 amino acids. As DNA, the CDR3 is TGTGCCACCAGTGATTTGCAGAAAAATGAGCAGTTCTTC. Its translation: CATSDLQKNEQFF.

This clone was observed many times. J is TRBJ1-1 and V is TRBV5-1; D uncertain. Germline V gives CDR1 SGHRS, CDR2 YFSETQ. This CDR3 region has 14 residues. Trimming stripped 0 bases from V and 5 bases from J, with 11 bases between. Written as DNA, the CDR3 is TGCGCCAGCAGCTTGGCCCCACGAGGAACTGAAGCTTTCTTT. Protein product: CASSLAPRGTEAFF.

The chain recombines TRBV3-1 (or the pseudogene TRBV3-2) with TRBJ2-3; D call uncertain. Germline CDR1 LGHDT, CDR2 YNNKEL (reference sequence). The CDR3 is made up of 17 amino acids. The ends were cut back, 0 bases at V and 0 bases at J, with 13 bases in the middle. The DNA of the CDR3 is TGTGCCAGCAGCCAAGAACTCAGGTACCCCAGCACAGATACGCAGTATTTT. Its protein is CASSQELRYPSTDTQYF.

The J gene is TRBJ1-1, the V gene TRBV7-9; 7 bases line up with TRBD1. J gave up 4 bases and V 3 bases, and 5 bases lay outside the gene matches. There are 14 residues in the CDR3. Looked up from germline, CDR1 is SEHNR and CDR2 is FQNEAQ (reference sequence). As DNA, the CDR3 is TGTGCCAGCAGCTTGGAGGGGGCGGTCACTGAAGCTTTCTTT. Its translation is CASSLEGAVTEAFF.

CDR3 coding DNA: TGCGCCAGCAGCTTGGTGGAGGGCCTGAACACTGAAGCTTTCTTT. It codes for CASSLVEGLNTEAFF. The rearrangement joins TRBV5-1 to TRBJ1-1, with D unclear. V was cut by 0 bases and J by 0 bases, with 9 bases left in between. From germline, CDR1 is SGHRS and CDR2 YFSETQ. This CDR3 has 15 residues.

Remarks on this clone: Other nucleotide sequences in the sample specify the same CDR3. The CDR3 nucleotides are TGTGCCATCAGTGTTTCGGGTTACGAGCAGTACTTC. The encoded protein is CAISVSGYEQYF. The chain is built from TRBV10-3 and TRBJ2-7; D gene ambiguous. There are 12 residues in the CDR3. Germline-derived CDR1 and CDR2 are ENHRY and SYGVKD. V was trimmed by 4 bases and J by 4 bases, leaving 8 bases between them.